The subject of this entry is one TCR beta chain. This entry comes from a study of CD8 T cells in Susac syndrome. cDNA came from about 0.5 to 1 ug RNA primed by random hexamers. Amplification of TCR beta CDR3 used immunoSEQ multiplex PCR across 54 Vbeta and 13 Jbeta. TCRdb reprocessed the immunoSEQ multiplex PCR reads via MiXCR and lists one record per CDR3 protein. In the table there are about 300,000 distinct CDR3 sequences, about 85% of which are singletons. The germline CDR1 and CDR2 sequences are KGHDR and SFDVKD. The CDR3 length is 20 residues. Trimming cost V 4 bases and J 0 bases, with 23 bases left between them.

This sequence originates from a human donor with multiple sclerosis. The gene calls are TRBV24-1 and TRBJ1-4; D unresolved. The sample comprised CD8+ T cells from PBMCs. CDR3 DNA: TGTGCCACCAGTGACCCCGGTCCCCAGGTTCGCCGCGCAACTAATGAAAAACTGTTTTTT. It specifies CATSDPGPQVRRATNEKLFF.